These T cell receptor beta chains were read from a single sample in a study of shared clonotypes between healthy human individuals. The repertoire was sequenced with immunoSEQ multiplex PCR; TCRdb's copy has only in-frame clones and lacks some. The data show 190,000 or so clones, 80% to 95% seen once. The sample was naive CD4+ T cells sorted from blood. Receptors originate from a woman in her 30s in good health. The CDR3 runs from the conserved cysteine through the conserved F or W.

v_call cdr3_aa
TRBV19 CASSIWKSSYNEQFF
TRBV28 CASKEEGGASGYYEQYF
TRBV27 CASSRQGRFGEKLFF
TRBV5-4 CASSSGLAGGKSSYNEQFF
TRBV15 CATSRDGQSYEQYF
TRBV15 CATSRQGTYEQYF
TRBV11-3 CASSLRTGGYQPQHF
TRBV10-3 CAISEGVWGGYEQYF
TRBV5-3 CARNLNQPQHF
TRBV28 CASSFQEPGGTQYF
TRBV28 CASSLDQGRGYGYTF
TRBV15 CATSKAVTYEQYF
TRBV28 CASRPLTPYRQPQHF
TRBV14 CASSQSYEQYF
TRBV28 CASSLSDRTLYGYTF
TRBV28 CASSFGTYTGELFF
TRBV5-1 CATRTGGLDYGYTF
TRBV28 CASSLTGREQYF
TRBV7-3 CASRRDRLTEAFF
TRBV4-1 CASSQDVSWSTGELFF